Listed below are T cell receptor beta chains from one sample, sequenced in a study of cytomegalovirus exposure and HLA in healthy donors. Sequenced by immunoSEQ multiplex PCR; TCRdb stores in-frame clones only, minus some. Counted here are approximately 100,000 clones, approximately 73% occurring once; the ten biggest clones make up under 4.5%. What was sequenced was PBMCs. All receptors come from a woman aged 45-60 years in good health and CMV-seropositive. Each CDR3 is given with its conserved first and last residue. D genes are given only for firm matches. The size of a clone is reported for some rows only, either as once, few or many, or as a class for expanded clones.

j_call: TRBJ1-4; d_call: NA; clone_size: NA; v_call: TRBV10-3; cdr3_nt: TGTGCCATCAGTGAACGGGGTAATGAAAAACTGTTTTTT; cdr3_aa: CAISERGNEKLFF
j_call: TRBJ2-5; d_call: NA; clone_size: few; v_call: TRBV30; cdr3_nt: TGTGCCTGGTCTGGGGCGGGGGAGACCCAGTACTTC; cdr3_aa: CAWSGAGETQYF
j_call: TRBJ2-1; d_call: TRBD2; clone_size: NA; v_call: TRBV11-1; cdr3_nt: TGTGCCAGCAGCCCTCACCCGGGACTAGCGGTCTACAATGAGCAGTTCTTC; cdr3_aa: CASSPHPGLAVYNEQFF
j_call: TRBJ2-1; d_call: TRBD2; clone_size: few; v_call: TRBV2; cdr3_nt: TGTGCCAGCAGAGCCCCTAGCGGGAGATCTAATGAGCAGTTCTTC; cdr3_aa: CASRAPSGRSNEQFF
j_call: TRBJ2-4; d_call: TRBD2; clone_size: NA; v_call: TRBV9; cdr3_nt: TGTGCCAGCAGCCCCCGGGGGGGGTCAAGGGACATTCAGTACTTC; cdr3_aa: CASSPRGGSRDIQYF
j_call: TRBJ1-6; d_call: NA; clone_size: NA; v_call: TRBV5-6; cdr3_nt: TGTGCCAGCAGCTTGGAGGGAGGTTTTGGCAGTTCACCCCTCCACTTT; cdr3_aa: CASSLEGGFGSSPLHF
j_call: TRBJ1-5; d_call: NA; clone_size: NA; v_call: TRBV2; cdr3_nt: TGTGCCAGCAGGGGAAGGGGCACTCAGCCCCAGCATTTT; cdr3_aa: CASRGRGTQPQHF
j_call: TRBJ1-2; d_call: NA; clone_size: NA; v_call: TRBV29-1; cdr3_nt: TGCAGCGTTGAAGAGGCCGGCTACACCTTC; cdr3_aa: CSVEEAGYTF
j_call: TRBJ2-7; d_call: NA; clone_size: NA; v_call: TRBV11-2; cdr3_nt: TGTGCCAGCAGCTTCTCTCCACTCTACGAGCAGTACTTC; cdr3_aa: CASSFSPLYEQYF
j_call: TRBJ1-3; d_call: NA; clone_size: once; v_call: TRBV5-6; cdr3_nt: TGTGCCAGCAGTGAGAATTCGAACACCATATATTTT; cdr3_aa: CASSENSNTIYF
j_call: TRBJ2-3; d_call: NA; clone_size: NA; v_call: TRBV7-9; cdr3_nt: TGTGCCAGCAGCTTAGCTCCGGGACTTTTCACAGATACGCAGTATTTT; cdr3_aa: CASSLAPGLFTDTQYF
j_call: TRBJ1-1; d_call: TRBD1; clone_size: NA; v_call: TRBV2; cdr3_nt: TGTGCCAGCAGTCTTACAGGGGGCTACACTGAAGCTTTCTTT; cdr3_aa: CASSLTGGYTEAFF
j_call: TRBJ2-5; d_call: TRBD2; clone_size: NA; v_call: TRBV4-1; cdr3_nt: TGCGCCAGCAGCCAAGTTGGACTAGCGAGGGAGACCCAGTACTTC; cdr3_aa: CASSQVGLARETQYF
j_call: TRBJ1-1; d_call: NA; clone_size: NA; v_call: TRBV19; cdr3_nt: TGTGCCAGTAGTTCCCCGGGGAGCGTGACAAACACTGAAGCTTTCTTT; cdr3_aa: CASSSPGSVTNTEAFF